This T cell receptor beta chain was captured by sequencing in a study of regulatory T cells in long-lasting Graves disease. Arm-PCR of CDR3 regions and iRepertoire HTBI primers were the basis on which TCR beta libraries were built. Under the authors' procedure: Detected in the samples were around 62 TRBV and under 15 TRBJ segments. Using its own MiXCR run on the multiplex PCR reads, TCRdb lists one record per CDR3 protein. In this record, the V and J calls reflect TCRdb's handling and not the investigators' own analysis. The repertoire has 350,000 to 450,000 distinct CDR3 sequences, around 14% of them found once; the top ten carry roughly 17%. Specified time point: newly diagnosed GD, antithyroid drugs for less than 3 months. PBMCs were the source of the RNA used for TCR sequencing. Patients came from an endocrinology department in Xi'an, China. Trimming left V 8 bases short and J 5 bases short, with 11 bases between. Germline V gives CDR1 KGHDR, CDR2 SFDVKD. This CDR3 is built from 13 residues.

This clonotype was recorded a few times. The data also belong to a second study, concerning T cells in Graves' hyperthyroidism and ophthalmopathy.

Material: peripheral blood mononuclear cells (PBMCs), obtained at new diagnosis, from a patient treated with antithyroid drugs. The chain has TRBV24-1 and TRBJ2-2, with D maybe TRBD2 (5 bases). The TCR sequence derives from a young woman with Graves disease. CDR3 residues: CATKGSGTGELFF. The DNA for the CDR3 is TGTGCCACCAAGGGCTCGGGGACCGGGGAGCTGTTTTTT.